These T cell receptor beta chains were read from a single sample in a study of cytomegalovirus exposure and HLA in healthy donors. TCRdb's table, derived via immunoSEQ multiplex PCR, lists solely in-frame clones and lacks some. The repertoire holds about 130,000 clones, with more than 80% as singletons. Sequenced input: PBMCs. These receptors came from a woman under 40 in good health and CMV-seropositive. Both conserved end residues are part of each CDR3. The D gene is left open where the match is weak. Size tells how often a clone was seen (once, few, many) or the class of an expanded clone, and some rows leave it out.

j_call: TRBJ1-3; v_call: TRBV5-1; d_call: NA; clone_size: NA; cdr3_length: 15; cdr3_nt: TGCGCCAGCAGCTTGGCGTCCGGAGAGGGAAACACCATATATTTT; cdr3_aa: CASSLASGEGNTIYF
j_call: TRBJ2-7; v_call: TRBV11-2; d_call: NA; clone_size: NA; cdr3_length: 13; cdr3_nt: TGTGCCAGCAGCTTAGTTGTCGGGGACGAGCAGTACTTC; cdr3_aa: CASSLVVGDEQYF
j_call: TRBJ2-3; v_call: TRBV7-3; d_call: TRBD1; clone_size: NA; cdr3_length: 20; cdr3_nt: TGTGCCAGCAGCTCCCTACATCCGACAGGGCGCGTGTGGAGAACAGATACGCAGTATTTT; cdr3_aa: CASSSLHPTGRVWRTDTQYF
j_call: TRBJ2-3; v_call: TRBV5-4; d_call: NA; clone_size: NA; cdr3_length: 15; cdr3_nt: TGTGCCAGCAGCCCCCGACTAGTTACGACAGATACGCAGTATTTT; cdr3_aa: CASSPRLVTTDTQYF
j_call: TRBJ1-1; v_call: TRBV11-2; d_call: NA; clone_size: NA; cdr3_length: 15; cdr3_nt: TGTGCCAGCAGCTTTAATTTACAGGGAAGGACTGAAGCTTTCTTT; cdr3_aa: CASSFNLQGRTEAFF
j_call: TRBJ1-1; v_call: TRBV28; d_call: NA; clone_size: NA; cdr3_length: 12; cdr3_nt: TGTGCCAGCAGTTCCCAGGATGGTGAAGCTTTCTTT; cdr3_aa: CASSSQDGEAFF
j_call: TRBJ2-1; v_call: TRBV28; d_call: NA; clone_size: once; cdr3_length: 17; cdr3_nt: TGTGCCAGCAGTTTATTCTCACTAGCTAAGGGCTACAATGAGCAGTTCTTC; cdr3_aa: CASSLFSLAKGYNEQFF
j_call: TRBJ2-3; v_call: TRBV18; d_call: NA; clone_size: NA; cdr3_length: 16; cdr3_nt: TGTGCCAGCTCACAGACGAGACAGACCAACACAGATACGCAGTATTTT; cdr3_aa: CASSQTRQTNTDTQYF
j_call: TRBJ2-1; v_call: TRBV14; d_call: TRBD2; clone_size: NA; cdr3_length: 15; cdr3_nt: TGTGCCAGCAGCCTAGGGCTAGCGGGGAACAATGAGCAGTTCTTC; cdr3_aa: CASSLGLAGNNEQFF
j_call: TRBJ1-2; v_call: TRBV2; d_call: TRBD1; clone_size: NA; cdr3_length: 12; cdr3_nt: TGTGCCAGCAGTGGGGACAGTTATGGCTACACCTTC; cdr3_aa: CASSGDSYGYTF
j_call: TRBJ1-2; v_call: TRBV28; d_call: TRBD1; clone_size: NA; cdr3_length: 16; cdr3_nt: TGTGCCAGCACCGGGACAGGGGCCCTAAGTAGCTATGGCTACACCTTC; cdr3_aa: CASTGTGALSSYGYTF
j_call: TRBJ1-2; v_call: TRBV6-1; d_call: NA; clone_size: NA; cdr3_length: 12; cdr3_nt: TGTGCCAGCAGTGGAGGGGGCTATGGCTACACCTTC; cdr3_aa: CASSGGGYGYTF
j_call: TRBJ2-2; v_call: TRBV5-1; d_call: TRBD1; clone_size: NA; cdr3_length: 13; cdr3_nt: TGCGCCAGCAACAGGGGAAACACCGGGGAGCTGTTTTTT; cdr3_aa: CASNRGNTGELFF
j_call: TRBJ2-2; v_call: TRBV29-1; d_call: TRBD1; clone_size: once; cdr3_length: 13; cdr3_nt: TGCAGCGCCGACAGGGCCGGTAGCGGGGAGCTGTTTTTT; cdr3_aa: CSADRAGSGELFF
j_call: TRBJ2-7; v_call: TRBV9; d_call: NA; clone_size: NA; cdr3_length: 14; cdr3_nt: TGTGCCAGCAGCGTAGGAGGGTTTAGGACCGAGCAGTACTTC; cdr3_aa: CASSVGGFRTEQYF
j_call: TRBJ2-2; v_call: TRBV5-1; d_call: TRBD2; clone_size: NA; cdr3_length: 16; cdr3_nt: TGCGCCAGCAGCTCGCTGACTAGCGGGCTAACCGGGGAGCTGTTTTTT; cdr3_aa: CASSSLTSGLTGELFF
j_call: TRBJ2-7; v_call: TRBV7-3; d_call: NA; clone_size: NA; cdr3_length: 13; cdr3_nt: TGTGCCAGCAGCTTACGACAGCACTACGAGCAGTACTTC; cdr3_aa: CASSLRQHYEQYF
j_call: TRBJ1-3; v_call: TRBV9; d_call: NA; clone_size: NA; cdr3_length: 21; cdr3_nt: TGTGCCAGCAGCGTAGAGGGCGGCTTCGTGGCAGGGCGTCTCTCTGGAAACACCATATATTTT; cdr3_aa: CASSVEGGFVAGRLSGNTIYF
j_call: TRBJ1-2; v_call: TRBV10-3; d_call: NA; clone_size: NA; cdr3_length: 13; cdr3_nt: TGTGCCATCAGTGAGAGACAGGAAGGCGGCTACACCTTC; cdr3_aa: CAISERQEGGYTF
j_call: TRBJ2-7; v_call: TRBV27; d_call: NA; clone_size: NA; cdr3_length: 17; cdr3_nt: TGTGCCAGCGCGCGGTCCGGAGGGCAAGGAAGCTCCTACGAGCAGTACTTC; cdr3_aa: CASARSGGQGSSYEQYF
j_call: TRBJ2-2; v_call: TRBV5-1; d_call: NA; clone_size: NA; cdr3_length: 14; cdr3_nt: TGCGCCAGCAGCGAACAGGGTTCAGACGGGGAGCTGTTTTTT; cdr3_aa: CASSEQGSDGELFF
j_call: TRBJ2-5; v_call: TRBV5-6; d_call: TRBD1; clone_size: NA; cdr3_length: 14; cdr3_nt: TGTGCCAGCAGCTTGGTGGGACAGCAAGAGACCCAGTACTTC; cdr3_aa: CASSLVGQQETQYF
j_call: TRBJ2-1; v_call: TRBV11-3; d_call: NA; clone_size: NA; cdr3_length: 15; cdr3_nt: TGTGCCAGCAGCTTAGCGGACTCCTCCTACAATGAGCAGTTCTTC; cdr3_aa: CASSLADSSYNEQFF
j_call: TRBJ1-1; v_call: TRBV6-5; d_call: NA; clone_size: NA; cdr3_length: 13; cdr3_nt: TGTGCCAGCAGTCCGGGTATGAACACTGAAGCTTTCTTT; cdr3_aa: CASSPGMNTEAFF
j_call: TRBJ2-5; v_call: TRBV5-6; d_call: TRBD1; clone_size: NA; cdr3_length: 15; cdr3_nt: TGTGCCAGCAGCCGCCGGGACAGGGTTAAAGAGACCCAGTACTTC; cdr3_aa: CASSRRDRVKETQYF
j_call: TRBJ1-4; v_call: TRBV28; d_call: TRBD1; clone_size: NA; cdr3_length: 14; cdr3_nt: TGTGCCTCCAGGGGACAGACGGGGAATGAAAAACTGTTTTTT; cdr3_aa: CASRGQTGNEKLFF
j_call: TRBJ2-2; v_call: TRBV7-7; d_call: NA; clone_size: NA; cdr3_length: 14; cdr3_nt: TGTGCCAGCAGTAGACAGACTAACACCGGGGAGCTGTTTTTT; cdr3_aa: CASSRQTNTGELFF
j_call: TRBJ2-7; v_call: TRBV7-9; d_call: TRBD1; clone_size: NA; cdr3_length: 12; cdr3_nt: TGTGCCAGCAGCTTGGACAGGGGTCGGCAGTACTTC; cdr3_aa: CASSLDRGRQYF
j_call: TRBJ1-1; v_call: TRBV7-2; d_call: NA; clone_size: NA; cdr3_length: 12; cdr3_nt: TGTGCCAGCAGCTCACGAGGATCCGACGCTTTCTTT; cdr3_aa: CASSSRGSDAFF
j_call: TRBJ2-5; v_call: TRBV5-6; d_call: TRBD1; clone_size: once; cdr3_length: 15; cdr3_nt: TGTGCCAGCAGCTTGTTTGGGACAGATGAAGAGACCCAGTACTTC; cdr3_aa: CASSLFGTDEETQYF
j_call: TRBJ2-3; v_call: TRBV28; d_call: NA; clone_size: NA; cdr3_length: 14; cdr3_nt: TGTGCCAGCAGTGCTGGACAGAGCACAGATACGCAGTATTTT; cdr3_aa: CASSAGQSTDTQYF
j_call: TRBJ2-1; v_call: TRBV27; d_call: TRBD2; clone_size: NA; cdr3_length: 15; cdr3_nt: TGTGCCAGCAGAGAGACTAGCGGGGGGGCTATAGAGCAGTTCTTC; cdr3_aa: CASRETSGGAIEQFF
j_call: TRBJ2-7; v_call: TRBV19; d_call: NA; clone_size: NA; cdr3_length: 12; cdr3_nt: TGTGCCAGTAGTGGAGGTTTCGACGAGCAGTACTTC; cdr3_aa: CASSGGFDEQYF